These 32 T cell receptor beta chains share one sample of origin, sequenced in a study of cytomegalovirus exposure and HLA in healthy donors. The primer mix had 60 Vbeta and 13 Jbeta primers. Only in-frame clones appear in the TCRdb table, and some are missing; sequencing was by immunoSEQ multiplex PCR. The table shows 250,000 to 350,000 clones, with around 90% occurring only once. Specimen: PBMCs. The receptors originated from a woman aged 18 to 35 in good health and CMV-seronegative.

CDR3 sequence reads: CASSRQAAGRDSPLHF. The CDR3, as DNA: TGCGCCAGCAGCCGCCAGGCGGCAGGGAGGGATTCACCCCTCCACTTT. The chain has TRBV4-1 and TRBJ1-6, with D perhaps TRBD1 (5 bases). The germline V and J ends were trimmed by 4 bases and 8 bases, with 18 bases remaining between them. The CDR3 loop spans 16 amino acids. Germline V gene lookup returns CDR1 MGHRA and CDR2 YSYEKL.

The gene calls are TRBV5-1 and TRBJ1-2; 7 nucleotides agree with TRBD1. Germline lookup yields CDR1 SGHRS and CDR2 YFSETQ. V shed 4 bases and J 8 bases; nucleotides not matched to a gene: 8. CDR3 length: 13 amino acids. As DNA, the CDR3 is TGCGCCAGCAGCCTAACGACAGGGACCGGCTACACCTTC. Translation: CASSLTTGTGYTF.

This clone was seen once. V gene TRBV19 combines with J gene TRBJ1-3; 8 nucleotides align to TRBD1. CDR1 and CDR2 (germline): LNHDA, SQIVND (reference sequence). The CDR3 covers 15 residues. The V and J ends lost 4 bases and 6 bases, in that order; junction bases with no gene match: 8. The CDR3 nucleotides read TGTGCCAGTAGTAGTGCGGGGACAGGAGAAAACACCATATATTTT. This sequence encodes CASSSAGTGENTIYF.

The chain has TRBV12-5 and TRBJ1-1, with TRBD1 matching over 7 bases. Germline trimming cut 3 bases from V and 2 bases from J; bases unmatched to any gene: 24. CDR3 length: 21 amino acids. Germline lookup yields CDR1 LGHNT and CDR2 FRNRAP. CDR3 region: CASGFHPVPGQIFVFNTEAFF. The DNA of the CDR3 is TGTGCTAGTGGTTTCCACCCCGTCCCGGGACAGATTTTTGTCTTCAACACTGAAGCTTTCTTT.

The chain couples TRBV9 to TRBJ1-2, with D unresolved. The V gene's germline CDR1 is SGDLS and CDR2 YYNGEE. The V end was cut by 5 bases, the J end by 7 bases, with 24 bases between. CDR3 size: 16 residues. For the CDR3, the DNA is TGTGCCAGCAGTTCCCCGGGAGAGTATGTCGGTGGTGGCTACACCTTC. This sequence encodes CASSSPGEYVGGGYTF. Looking up the rest from reference TRBV9 and TRBJ1-2 gives the full variable domain: DSGVTQTPKHLITATGQRVTLRCSPRSGDLSVYWYQQSLDQGLQFLIQYYNGEERAKGNILERFSAQQFPDLHSELNLSSLELGDSALYFCASSSPGEYVGGGYTFGSGTRLTVV.

The chain combines TRBV18 with TRBJ1-4, with D unresolved. The germline V and J ends were trimmed by 4 bases and 0 bases, with 12 bases remaining between them. The CDR3 is made up of 16 amino acids. In germline, CDR1 is KGHSH, CDR2 LQKENI. The CDR3 nucleotides read TGTGCCAGCTCACGAGTGCGAGTTGCAACTAATGAAAAACTGTTTTTT. Translation: CASSRVRVATNEKLFF.

V and J are TRBV27 and TRBJ2-5, with 8 bases that match TRBD1. The end of the DNA aligns better with TRBJ2-7, so the J call may be wrong. Looked up from germline, CDR1 is MNHEY and CDR2 is SMNVEV (reference sequence). There are 15 residues in the CDR3. The CDR3 DNA reads TGTGCCAGCAGTCTCGGACAGGGATTTGGCTACGAGCAGTACTTC. It codes for CASSLGQGFGYEQYF.

The rearrangement uses TRBV27 and TRBJ1-1, with D possibly matching TRBD1 (5 bases). The V end lost 8 bases, the J end lost 4 bases, and 29 bases lay between the germline ends. CDR1 and CDR2 (germline): MNHEY, SMNVEV (reference sequence). CDR3 length equals 18 residues. The CDR3 DNA reads as TGTGCCAGCGGATCATTTAAGGCGGGCCGCTGGGGGGTCACTGAAGCTTTCTTT. As protein: CASGSFKAGRWGVTEAFF.

The chain recombines TRBV2 with TRBJ2-1, with D possibly TRBD2 on 6 matching bases. Deletions cut 3 bases from V and 7 bases from J, with 16 bases between. CDR1 and CDR2 (germline): SNHLY, FYNNEI. The CDR3 sequence is 15 residues long. CDR3 amino acids: CASSDLAGLYNEQFF. The CDR3 DNA sequence: TGTGCCAGCAGTGACCTTGCGGGGTTGTATAATGAGCAGTTCTTC.

The chain recombines TRBV12-5 with TRBJ2-7, with D possibly TRBD1 on 6 matching bases. The V and J ends lost 5 bases and 5 bases respectively, with 19 bases between them. In germline, CDR1 is LGHNT, CDR2 FRNRAP. The CDR3 sequence is 15 residues long. CDR3 protein: CASGQVTFPGDEQYF. CDR3 bases: TGTGCTAGTGGTCAAGTGACATTCCCAGGGGACGAGCAGTACTTC.

V is TRBV7-8 and J is TRBJ1-6; the match to TRBD1 covers 8 bases. The CDR3 consists of 17 residues. The V and J ends lost 5 bases and 10 bases, in that order; junction bases with no gene match: 16. Germline lookup yields CDR1 SGHVS and CDR2 FQNEAQ. In DNA form, the CDR3 reads TGTGCCAGCAGCGTGCGGACAGGGAGGTTCACCCCATCACCCCTCCACTTT. Amino acid sequence: CASSVRTGRFTPSPLHF.

This clone was found a few times. The gene calls are TRBV15 and TRBJ1-1; D is possibly TRBD1 (5 bases). This CDR3 has 13 amino acids. CDR1 and CDR2 (germline): LNHNV, YYDKDF (reference sequence). V lost 5 bases, J lost 0 bases, and 7 bases lay in between. CDR3 residues: CATSGGMNTEAFF. DNA for the CDR3: TGTGCCACCAGCGGGGGGATGAACACTGAAGCTTTCTTT.

The chain joins TRBV6-5 to TRBJ2-3, with TRBD1 identical over 9 bases. This CDR3 is built from 15 residues. CDR1 is MNHEY and CDR2 is SVGAGI in the germline V gene. Trimming cost V 6 bases and J 6 bases; bases outside gene matches: 10. The CDR3 protein is CASRGHTGGADTQYF. DNA for the CDR3: TGTGCCAGCAGGGGGCACACAGGGGGCGCCGATACGCAGTATTTT.

The DNA of the CDR3 is TGTGCCAATCGAGGGGGCACTAACTATGGCTACACCTTC. This codes for CANRGGTNYGYTF. The J gene is TRBJ1-2, the V gene TRBV2; TRBD1 agrees at 7 bases. The CDR3 is made up of 13 amino acids. Losses at the gene ends were 10 bases for V and 0 bases for J; bases not matched to a gene: 5. From germline, CDR1 is SNHLY and CDR2 FYNNEI. The variable domain in full, completed from reference TRBV2 and TRBJ1-2, reads EPEVTQTPSHQVTQMGQEVILRCVPISNHLYFYWYRQILGQKVEFLVSFYNNEISEKSEIFDDQFSVERPDGSNFTLKIRSTKLEDSAMYFCANRGGTNYGYTFGSGTRLTVV.

This clone occurred once. Other DNA sequences in the sample encode the same CDR3. The chain couples TRBV9 to TRBJ1-3, with 7 bases lining up with TRBD1. V trimming: 0 bases; J trimming: 2 bases; junction bases outside the gene matches: 11. This CDR3 is built from 18 residues. CDR1 and CDR2 (germline): SGDLS, YYNGEE. The DNA for the CDR3 is TGTGCCAGCAGCGTAGCTACATCGGACAGGTTTACTGGAAACACCATATATTTT. Its protein product is CASSVATSDRFTGNTIYF.

V and J are TRBV5-1 and TRBJ1-3; TRBD1 aligns across 9 bases. The CDR3 loop spans 16 amino acids. With V trimmed by 4 bases and J by 4 bases, 9 bases remained unmatched. CDR1 and CDR2 (germline): SGHRS, YFSETQ. Written as DNA, the CDR3 is TGCGCCAGCAGCCTACGGGACAGGGCGGGCGGAAACACCATATATTTT. Amino acid sequence: CASSLRDRAGGNTIYF.

This CDR3 reads CASSFGLAGNYEQYF. The CDR3 region has the DNA TGTGCCAGCAGCTTTGGACTAGCGGGGAACTACGAGCAGTACTTC. This chain uses TRBV7-8 with TRBJ2-7, with 12 nucleotides matching TRBD2. This CDR3 region has 15 residues. V lost 3 bases to trimming and J lost 3 bases; unmatched junction nucleotides: 3. Per germline, CDR1 SGHVS and CDR2 FQNEAQ.

Worth noting for this clone: This is likely a read error, given that the CDR3 carries no conserved phenylalanine or tryptophan at its end. The V call is TRBV27, the J call TRBJ2-2; D is perhaps TRBD2 (6 bases). CDR1 and CDR2 from the germline V gene are MNHEY and SMNVEV (reference sequence). Trimming took 3 bases from V and 4 from J, leaving 21 bases between them. The CDR3 extends over 18 amino acids. CDR3 residues: CASSFLYPTGGITGELFS. The CDR3 bases are TGTGCCAGCAGTTTCCTATATCCGACTGGGGGGATCACCGGGGAGCTGTTTTCT.

This rearrangement joins TRBV19 to TRBJ1-2, with 7 bases that match TRBD1. The CDR3 has 14 residues. Germline CDR1 is LNHDA and CDR2 is SQIVND (reference sequence). With 8 bases clipped from V and 3 bases from J, the junction kept 9 bases outside the gene matches. The CDR3: CASGAPDRDYGYTF. CDR3 nucleotides: TGTGCCAGTGGGGCACCCGACAGGGACTATGGCTACACCTTC. The full variable domain, rest sourced from reference TRBV19 and TRBJ1-2, is DGGITQSPKYLFRKEGQNVTLSCEQNLNHDAMYWYRQDPGQGLRLIYYSQIVNDFQKGDIAEGYSVSREKKESFPLTVTSAQKNPTAFYLCASGAPDRDYGYTFGSGTRLTVV.

V is TRBV7-8 and J is TRBJ1-1, with D tentatively TRBD1 (6 bases). Germline-derived CDR1 and CDR2 are SGHVS and FQNEAQ. Between the trimmed V and J ends, which lost 5 bases and 2 bases, there was a span of 18 bases. CDR3 length: 16 amino acids. The chain's CDR3 is CASSQQLGQSNTEAFF. CDR3 sequence (DNA): TGTGCCAGCAGCCAGCAGTTAGGACAGAGTAACACTGAAGCTTTCTTT.

The CDR3 is CALRTDTQYF. Here the CDR3 DNA reads TGTGCCCTCCGCACAGATACGCAGTATTTT. The rearrangement uses TRBV9 and TRBJ2-3; no clear D. The CDR3 loop spans 10 amino acids. Trimming removed 10 bases at V and 1 base at J, with 4 bases between. CDR1 is SGDLS and CDR2 is YYNGEE in the germline V gene.

This clone turned up a few times. The V call is TRBV15, the J call TRBJ2-7, with a weak D call TRBD2 (5 bases). This CDR3 is built from 17 residues. The germline V gene has CDR1 LNHNV and CDR2 YYDKDF (reference sequence). Between the trimmed V and J ends, which lost 0 bases and 5 bases, there was a span of 20 bases. CDR3 sequence (DNA): TGTGCCACCAGCAGAGACCCCTTTGTTGAGGGTATCCACGAGCAGTACTTC. Its protein product is CATSRDPFVEGIHEQYF. Supplemented by reference TRBV15 and TRBJ2-7, the full variable domain reads DAMVIQNPRYQVTQFGKPVTLSCSQTLNHNVMYWYQQKSSQAPKLLFHYYDKDFNNEADTPDNFQSRRPNTSFCFLDIRSPGLGDTAMYLCATSRDPFVEGIHEQYFGPGTRLTVT.

J is TRBJ2-1 and V is TRBV7-6; 12 bases line up with TRBD2. In germline, CDR1 is SGHVS, CDR2 FNYEAQ. Trimming at V came to 5 bases and at J to 2 bases, leaving 4 bases not matched to a gene. The CDR3 is made up of 16 amino acids. DNA of the CDR3: TGTGCCAGCAGCCTACTAGCGGGGGGCCCCTACAATGAGCAGTTCTTC. Amino acids: CASSLLAGGPYNEQFF.

The rearrangement joins TRBV15 to TRBJ1-2, with D unresolved. Between the trimmed V and J ends, which lost 0 bases and 6 bases, there was a span of 11 bases. This CDR3 comprises 14 residues. Germline V gives CDR1 LNHNV, CDR2 YYDKDF (reference sequence). CDR3 bases: TGTGCCACCAGCAGAGAAGGAGCCATCGATGGCTACACCTTC. Translated: CATSREGAIDGYTF.

This chain links TRBV6-1 with TRBJ1-1; D gene ambiguous. CDR3 length: 13 amino acids. The V gene lost 6 bases and the J gene lost 4 bases, with 12 bases spanning the gap. The germline V gene has CDR1 MNHNS and CDR2 SASEGT. CDR3 DNA: TGTGCCAGCAGGCCCGGTATGCCCACTGAAGCTTTCTTT. This encodes CASRPGMPTEAFF.

The rearrangement links TRBV6-5 to TRBJ1-1; D ambiguous. The V gene lost 2 bases and the J gene lost 5 bases, with 18 bases spanning the gap. CDR3 length equals 16 residues. CDR1 and CDR2 (germline): MNHEY, SVGAGI. The CDR3 region has the DNA TGTGCCAGCAGTTACGGGAGGTTTGGGTCGAAGACTGAAGCTTTCTTT. Amino acid sequence: CASSYGRFGSKTEAFF.

The rearrangement joins TRBV11-3 to TRBJ1-5; TRBD1 agrees at 7 bases. Germline CDR1 is SGHNT and CDR2 is YENEEA. This CDR3 contains 14 residues. V was pared by 5 bases and J by 3 bases, with 4 bases of the junction left unmatched. CDR3 sequence: CASSATGDNQPQHF. CDR3 sequence (DNA): TGTGCCAGCAGCGCCACAGGGGACAATCAGCCCCAGCATTTT.

In nucleotides, the CDR3 is TGTGCCAGCAGCGCCGGGACAGAGGCCTACGAGCAGTACTTC. It translates to CASSAGTEAYEQYF. The chain links TRBV9 to TRBJ2-7, with 7 bases identical to TRBD1. Germline assignment: CDR1 SGDLS and CDR2 YYNGEE. Unmatched junction bases numbered 5, after V lost 3 bases and J lost 2 bases. The CDR3 length is 14 residues.

The chain uses TRBV10-2 and TRBJ2-7; D gene ambiguous. The CDR3 spans 11 residues. Germline values: CDR1 WSHSY, CDR2 SAAADI. V was trimmed by 0 bases and J by 8 bases, leaving 5 bases between them. The CDR3 here is CASSESRKQYF. The CDR3 coding sequence is TGCGCCAGCAGTGAGTCGAGAAAGCAGTACTTC.

This clone was recorded only once. J is TRBJ1-5 and V is TRBV30; maybe TRBD1 (6 bases). V lost 3 bases and J 5 bases, leaving 11 bases between the germline ends. This CDR3 contains 13 residues. The germline gives CDR1 GTSNPN, CDR2 SVGIG (reference sequence). CDR3 sequence reads: CAWRNRADQPQHF. The CDR3 nucleotides read TGTGCCTGGAGGAACAGGGCGGATCAGCCCCAGCATTTT.

In its sample, this clone was seen a few times. The V and J genes are TRBV10-3 and TRBJ2-3, with 15 bases aligning to TRBD2. The CDR3 runs to 18 residues. From germline, CDR1 is ENHRY and CDR2 SYGVKD. Germline trimming cut 3 bases from V and 0 bases from J; bases unmatched to any gene: 4. CDR3 DNA sequence: TGTGCCATCAGTGACCTCGGACTAGCGGGGGGGAGCACAGATACGCAGTATTTT. Its translation: CAISDLGLAGGSTDTQYF.

The rearrangement uses TRBV6-1 and TRBJ1-2; 9 bases are shared with TRBD1. CDR3 length: 14 residues. Germline lookup yields CDR1 MNHNS and CDR2 SASEGT. J was trimmed by 8 bases and V by 4 bases; bases with no gene match: 8. CDR3 amino acids: CASSVRDRDSGYTF. CDR3 DNA: TGTGCCAGCAGTGTGCGGGACAGGGACAGCGGCTACACCTTC.